Below, one T cell receptor (beta chain) is given with its context. Extracted RNA was reverse transcribed, and the resulting cDNA served as sequencing template. Sequenced by immunoSEQ multiplex PCR; TCRdb stores in-frame clones only, minus some. The data contain around 100,000 clones, approximately 58% of them seen just once; the ten biggest clones take up about 8.8%. This record belongs to a study of CD8+ T cells in alopecia areata. This CDR3 contains 15 residues. Trimming left V 0 bases short and J 1 base short, with 8 bases between. Germline V gene sequence: CDR1 SGHRS, CDR2 YFSETQ. The TCR sequence derives from a human donor in good health. This chain connects TRBV5-1 to TRBJ2-1, with a possible D match to TRBD1 (5 bases). The sequencing sample was made of CD4+ T cells sorted from blood. CDR3 protein: CASSLDRRSYNEQFF. The DNA for the CDR3 is TGCGCCAGCAGCTTGGACAGGCGGTCCTACAATGAGCAGTTCTTC.